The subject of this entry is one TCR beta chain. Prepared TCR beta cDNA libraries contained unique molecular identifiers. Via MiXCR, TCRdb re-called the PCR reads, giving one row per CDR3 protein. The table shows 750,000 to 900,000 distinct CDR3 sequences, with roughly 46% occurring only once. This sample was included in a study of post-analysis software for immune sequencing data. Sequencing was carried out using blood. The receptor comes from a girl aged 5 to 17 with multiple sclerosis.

The CDR3 coding sequence is TGCAGTGCTAGAGAAATCGGACTAGTCAGAGGTGAGCAGTTCTTC. This sequence encodes CSAREIGLVRGEQFF. V is TRBV20-1 and J is TRBJ2-1, with TRBD2 matching over 7 bases. With V trimmed by 0 bases and J by 9 bases, 11 bases remained unmatched. Germline loops: CDR1 DFQATT, CDR2 SNEGSKA (reference sequence). CDR3 length equals 15 residues.